This TCR beta chain came from a study of cytomegalovirus exposure and HLA in healthy donors (dated by TCRdb to about 2017). For context, the study as a whole: According to an earlier analysis of a few hundred of the donors, about 179 million T cells yielded 95 million to 140 million unique TCR beta sequences and less than 300 Gb of sequence data. An early release that covered around 590 HLA-typed donors contained about 300 gigabases of sequencing data and about 84 million unique TCR sequences. Among the roughly 390 genotyped donors, 75% to 90% belonged to the genetic ancestry cluster associated with self-reported Caucasian donors. The study aimed to test whether cataloging public T cell receptors could reveal signatures of past pathogen exposure. The T cell repertoires of about 700 subjects were profiled by immunosequencing and related to cytomegalovirus serostatus. Along with the roughly 610-subject first cohort, a separate validation cohort of 120 different subjects was used. To predict cytomegalovirus infection status, the study combined high-throughput TCR immunosequencing, statistical association of individual TCRs with disease status, and machine learning. A later analysis re-analyzed previously published TCR beta repertoires from 666 donors and added high-resolution HLA genotyping to study TCR occurrence patterns. Rather than drawing on any new phenotypic data, the later analysis identified candidate immune exposures from TCR beta sequences and the way those sequences occurred across donors. To decide whether each TCR beta V gene segment behaved as functional or pseudogenic, an earlier analysis of fewer than 750 of the donors relied on high-throughput TCR beta sequencing. Donor age, sex, ethnicity and CMV serostatus were compiled together with the repertoire data. A later genetic analysis took genome-wide SNP genotypes for about 55% of the 666 donors and used that subset as a discovery cohort. Every discovery cohort repertoire had been produced on one sequencing platform. Class I and class II HLA loci were covered by the typing at four-digit resolution. The number of typed donors differed by locus: about 629-640 for A, B, C, DRB1 and DQB1; some 540 for DQA1; 600 to 610 for DPA1; and around 490 for DPB1. Because of strong linkage in the cohort, roughly five DR-DQ haplotypes were treated as single units for association and clustering. On average, around 240,000 unique TCR beta nucleotide sequences were sequenced per donor among roughly 430 genotyped donors of the cohort, with roughly 20% of those sequences being non-productive. What the authors observed across the whole study: An association between a missense DCLRE1C variant and V-gene and J-gene trimming of TCR beta chains was found in a later genetic analysis and replicated in an independent cohort. In an earlier analysis of 587 of the donors, most TCR beta V segments appeared in productive rearrangements about 87% or about 30% of the time, broadly matching IMGT annotations. Some IMGT-functional V segments, including TRBV6-2 and TRBV6-3, could not be distinguished by the 87-base-pair reads and were therefore excluded. The authors suggested that the approach could potentially be generalized to other disease states and immunological phenotypes. HLA typing was unavailable for some donors at each locus, so association tests used only the typed subset. According to a later analysis, TCR association rates differed among HLA loci, with DRB1 alleles showing the most associated TCRs and HLA-C alleles showing the fewest. In a later analysis, HLA-associated TCR beta chains showed more clonal expansion and lower generation probabilities than non-associated chains that were equally common. Linkage disequilibrium might explain the correlated functional status among segregating V segments, but an unknown experimental factor could not be excluded. The classifier was reported to diagnose cytomegalovirus status with high specificity and sensitivity in both the original and validation cohorts. Presence/absence analyses assumed roughly uniform sequencing depth across donors, an assumption that may not hold. In vitro tests confirmed that a few of the cytomegalovirus-associated TCR beta chains recognize cytomegalovirus antigens. In a later analysis, most CMV-associated TCR beta chains were found to appear HLA-restricted, with HLA associations seemingly driven largely by CMV exposure. The cohort was sequenced for TCR beta chains only, and without alpha or paired-chain data the features that could be detected were limited. A group of highly shared sequence variants was considered likely to be a technical artifact of the sequencing pipeline. According to a later analysis, parvovirus B19, influenza, CMV and Epstein-Barr virus appeared linked to several top co-occurrence clusters. In a later genetic analysis, fewer N-insertions in productive TCRs were reported among donors in an Asian-associated ancestry cluster than the roughly 670-donor mean. A further reported finding was that TCR beta sequences accurately predicted the HLA-A and HLA-B alleles for most subjects in the first cohort. In the study, some 160 TCR beta chains were listed as associated with cytomegalovirus. A later analysis associated about 18,000 TCR beta sequences with specific HLA alleles at a false discovery rate of 0.05. Immune exposure information for the cohort was limited to CMV serostatus. When HLA alleles, especially DR and DQ, strongly co-occurred, attributing TCR associations to individual alleles was difficult. Because counts were too low, roughly 16 rarely observed V segments, including chromosome 9 orphons, were excluded from the earlier analysis of some 590 of the donors. Most TCR sequences were seen in very few donors, while some public TCRs were found in many individuals.

The cohort comprised under 700 healthy bone marrow donors. At the time of sampling, every cohort member was nominally healthy, though immune exposures that went unrecorded were likely present. The donor was CMV seropositive and belonged to the group of over 250 seropositive cohort members. A peripheral blood sample was collected from each donor, and TCR beta sequencing was performed on peripheral blood mononuclear cells. The Qiagen DNeasy Blood Extraction Kit was used to extract genomic DNA from the blood cell samples. The library came from the immunoSEQ multiplex PCR assay. For the multiplex PCR, a mixture combining 60 forward primers for TCR Vbeta segments and 13 reverse primers for TCR Jbeta segments was used. A multiplex PCR assay on genomic DNA amplified the CDR3 region of rearranged TCR beta genes. The Illumina HiSeq System was used to sequence the amplified TCR beta libraries as 87-base-pair reads. The study's own analysis went as follows. Across the 666 repertoires, a later analysis counted tens of millions of unique TCR beta chains, some 11 million of which were shared by at least two donors. Raw reads were error-corrected and collapsed into unique sequences with a nearest-neighbor algorithm that merged closely related sequences to remove PCR and sequencing errors. Alignment of CDR3 sequences to IMGT reference sequences was used to assign V, D and J gene segments. For a sequence to be retained, at least a six-nucleotide match to both a V gene segment and a J gene segment was required. A rearrangement was called productive if the CDR3 had no stop codons and remained in frame with V and J, and every other rearrangement was called non-productive. CDR3 was defined according to IMGT convention as the region running from the second conserved V-encoded cysteine to the conserved J-encoded phenylalanine. The earlier analysis of approximately 500 of the donors excluded sequences that lacked an unambiguous match to a single V gene segment. In an earlier analysis of 587 of the donors, V segments were called functional above 56.7% productive rearrangements and were called segregating when the between-donor standard deviation exceeded 5%. A statistical classification framework was built to diagnose cytomegalovirus status from the catalog of TCR beta chain sequences. A later analysis assigned V and J genes by comparing TCR nucleotide sequences with IMGT/GENE-DB human TR gene sequences. The TCRdist pipeline was used in a later analysis to assign CDR3 sequences and most-parsimonious VDJ recombination scenarios. In a later analysis, every TCR beta chain was defined by the combination of its CDR3 amino acid sequence and its V-gene family, and reads without a unique V-gene family were dropped. A later analysis removed 500 to 600 highly shared, low-generation-probability nucleotide sequences to deal with suspected cross-contamination and a sequencing artifact. In a later analysis, a clonal expansion index was calculated for each public chain from normalized within-repertoire ranks of inferred template counts. In a later analysis, generation probabilities were computed with a VDJ recombination model fitted to out-of-frame rearrangements, and the resulting probabilities were checked against IGoR. In a later analysis, TCR-TCR, TCR-HLA and TCR-CMV co-occurrence was scored with hypergeometric tests, and a repertoire-size bias correction was applied to TCR pairs. To estimate false discovery rates, a later analysis permuted the HLA or CMV assignments 20 times. In a later analysis, co-occurring TCRs were grouped using DBSCAN, with TCRdist sequence similarity added in when clustering inside HLA-allele-positive subsets. Repertoires with fewer than 30,000 or more than 120,000 public chains, plus five repertoires with anomalous nucleotide sharing, were excluded from co-occurrence clustering. TCRdb took over this immuneACCESS table, retaining in-frame rearrangements with V and J assigned. Such tables are incomplete; in checked studies, under half of the missing clones stem from an unresolved V gene, and the remainder is unexplained. Clonal size and the V and J genes are those of that table, whereas D and trimming came from the DNA. The sample data list about 190,000 clones, and roughly four fifths of these were observed just once. Jointly, the top ten make up around 3.6% of the sample.

On this clone itself: The clone's antigen remains unknown. One base away there is no much larger clone; base qualities are not given.

Cut back by 7 bases and 6 bases, the V and J ends lie 13 bases apart. From its cysteine to its phenylalanine, the CDR3 spans 12 amino acids. The DNA shown is the 36-base CDR3, in frame from base 1. The germline V gene gives CDR1 as SQVTM and CDR2 as ANQGSEA. The chain joins TRBV29-1 to TRBJ2-1, and the D gene may be TRBD2, 5 bases matching. Sequences were obtained from PBMCs. This TCR was recovered from a man aged 35 to 55 in good health and CMV-seropositive. The nucleotide sequence is given as TGCAGCGGCCCGGACTGGGCCAATGAGCAGTTCTTC. It translates as CSGPDWANEQFF.